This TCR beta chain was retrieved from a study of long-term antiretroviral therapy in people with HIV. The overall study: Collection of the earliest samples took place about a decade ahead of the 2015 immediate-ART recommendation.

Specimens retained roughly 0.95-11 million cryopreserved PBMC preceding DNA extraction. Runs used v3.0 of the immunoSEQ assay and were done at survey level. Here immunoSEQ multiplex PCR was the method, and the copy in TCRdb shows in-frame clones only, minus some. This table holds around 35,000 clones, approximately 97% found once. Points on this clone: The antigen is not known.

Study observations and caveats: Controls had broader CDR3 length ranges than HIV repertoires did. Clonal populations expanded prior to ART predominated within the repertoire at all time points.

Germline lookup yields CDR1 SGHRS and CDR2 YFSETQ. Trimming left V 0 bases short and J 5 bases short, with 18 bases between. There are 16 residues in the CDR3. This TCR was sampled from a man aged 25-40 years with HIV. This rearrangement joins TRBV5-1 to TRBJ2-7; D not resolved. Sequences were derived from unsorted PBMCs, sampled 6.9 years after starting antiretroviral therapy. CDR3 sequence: CASSLDGRKGLDEQYF. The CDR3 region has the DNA TGCGCCAGCAGCTTGGATGGTAGGAAAGGCTTGGACGAGCAGTACTTC.